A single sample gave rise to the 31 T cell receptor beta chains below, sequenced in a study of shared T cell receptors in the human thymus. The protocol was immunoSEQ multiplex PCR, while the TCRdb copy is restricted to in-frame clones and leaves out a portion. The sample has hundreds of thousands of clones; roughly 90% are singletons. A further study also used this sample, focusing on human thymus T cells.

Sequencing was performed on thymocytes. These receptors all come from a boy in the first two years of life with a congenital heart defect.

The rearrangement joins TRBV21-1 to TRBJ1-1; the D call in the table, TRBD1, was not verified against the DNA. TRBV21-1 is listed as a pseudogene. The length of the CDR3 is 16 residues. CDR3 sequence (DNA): TGTGCCAGCAGCACGGGGGACAGGAGAAGAGACACTGAAGCTTTCTTT. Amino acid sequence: CASSTGDRRRDTEAFF.

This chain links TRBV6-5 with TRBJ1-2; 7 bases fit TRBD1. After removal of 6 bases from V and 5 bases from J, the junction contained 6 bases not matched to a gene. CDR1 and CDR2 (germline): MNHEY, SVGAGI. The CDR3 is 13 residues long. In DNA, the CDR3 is TGTGCCAGCAGCCCCGGACAGGCTTATGGCTACACCTTC. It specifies CASSPGQAYGYTF.

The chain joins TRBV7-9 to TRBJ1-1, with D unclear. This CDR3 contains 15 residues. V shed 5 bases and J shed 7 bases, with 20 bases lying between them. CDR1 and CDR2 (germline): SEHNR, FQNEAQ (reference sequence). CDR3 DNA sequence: TGTGCCAGCAGCCCCTTCCGAGGTCGAGACTATGAAGCTTTCTTT. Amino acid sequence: CASSPFRGRDYEAFF.

This CDR3 is CASTKGITTEAFF. CDR3 in DNA: TGTGCCAGCACCAAGGGGATAACTACTGAAGCTTTCTTT. The genes are TRBV6-5 and TRBJ1-1; D possibly corresponds to TRBD1 (5 bases). V was trimmed by 7 bases and J by 5 bases, leaving 14 bases between them. CDR1 MNHEY and CDR2 SVGAGI come from the germline V gene. The CDR3 totals 13 residues.

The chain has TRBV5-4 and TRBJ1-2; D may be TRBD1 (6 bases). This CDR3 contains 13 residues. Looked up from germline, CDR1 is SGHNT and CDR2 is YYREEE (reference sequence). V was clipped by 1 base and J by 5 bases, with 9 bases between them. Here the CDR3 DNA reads TGTGCCAGCAGCTTGCGAGGGGGTTATGGCTACACCTTC. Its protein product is CASSLRGGYGYTF.

The DNA of the CDR3 is TGTGCCACCAGCAGAAGACAGGGAGGATCCTACAATGAGCAGTTCTTC. Its translation: CATSRRQGGSYNEQFF. This sequence joins TRBV15 and TRBJ2-1, with D tentatively TRBD1 (7 bases). This CDR3 contains 16 residues. With 2 bases removed from V and 1 base from J, the gap between germline ends came to 12 bases. Germline CDR1 and CDR2: LNHNV and YYDKDF (reference sequence).

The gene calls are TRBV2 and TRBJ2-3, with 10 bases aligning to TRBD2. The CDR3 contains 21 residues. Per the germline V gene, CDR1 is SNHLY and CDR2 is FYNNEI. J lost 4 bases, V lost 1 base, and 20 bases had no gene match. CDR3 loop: CASSEVGAASKAGGPSDTQYF. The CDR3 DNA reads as TGTGCCAGCAGTGAAGTGGGGGCAGCCTCTAAAGCGGGAGGGCCCTCAGATACGCAGTATTTT.

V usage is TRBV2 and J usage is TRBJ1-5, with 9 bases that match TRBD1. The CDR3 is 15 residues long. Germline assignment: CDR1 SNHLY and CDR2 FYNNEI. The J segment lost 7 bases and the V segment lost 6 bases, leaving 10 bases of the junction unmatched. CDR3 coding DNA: TGTGCCAGCAGCCTCCCGGGACAGGGTAAGCAGCCCCAGCATTTT. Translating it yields CASSLPGQGKQPQHF.

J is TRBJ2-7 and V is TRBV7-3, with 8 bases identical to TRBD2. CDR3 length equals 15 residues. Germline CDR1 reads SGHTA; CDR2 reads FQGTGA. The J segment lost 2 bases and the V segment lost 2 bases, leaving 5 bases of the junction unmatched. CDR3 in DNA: TGTGCCAGCAGCTTAGGTCCAGCGGGAGCCTACGAGCAGTACTTC. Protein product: CASSLGPAGAYEQYF.

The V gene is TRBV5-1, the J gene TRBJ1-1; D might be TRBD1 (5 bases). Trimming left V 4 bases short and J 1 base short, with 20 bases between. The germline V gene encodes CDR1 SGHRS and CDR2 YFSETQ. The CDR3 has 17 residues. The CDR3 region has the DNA TGCGCCAGCAGCATAAGACGAATCTCTGACAGGAACACTGAAGCTTTCTTT. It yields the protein CASSIRRISDRNTEAFF.

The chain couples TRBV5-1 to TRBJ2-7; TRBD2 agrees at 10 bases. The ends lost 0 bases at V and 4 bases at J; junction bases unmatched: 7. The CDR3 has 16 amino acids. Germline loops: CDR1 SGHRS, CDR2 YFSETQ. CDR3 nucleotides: TGCGCCAGCAGCTTGGGATCTAGCGGGAGCTTTTACGAGCAGTACTTC. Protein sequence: CASSLGSSGSFYEQYF.

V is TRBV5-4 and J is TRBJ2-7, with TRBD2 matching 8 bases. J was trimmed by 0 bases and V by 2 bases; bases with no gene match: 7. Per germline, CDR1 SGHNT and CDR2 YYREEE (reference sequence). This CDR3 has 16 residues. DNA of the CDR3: TGTGCCAGCAGCTTAGGGACTAGTCACCTCTCCTACGAGCAGTACTTC. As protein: CASSLGTSHLSYEQYF.

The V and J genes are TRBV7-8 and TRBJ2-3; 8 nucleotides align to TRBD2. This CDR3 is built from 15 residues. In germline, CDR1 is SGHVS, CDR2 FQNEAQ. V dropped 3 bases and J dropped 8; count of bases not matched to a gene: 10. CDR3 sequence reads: CASSFRREAPGTQYF. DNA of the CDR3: TGTGCCAGCAGCTTTCGGCGGGAGGCTCCTGGTACGCAGTATTTT.

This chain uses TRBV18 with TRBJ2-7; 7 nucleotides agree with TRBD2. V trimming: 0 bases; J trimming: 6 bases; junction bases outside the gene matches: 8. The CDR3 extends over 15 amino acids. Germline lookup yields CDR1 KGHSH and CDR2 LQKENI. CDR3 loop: CASSPPGLPGREQYF. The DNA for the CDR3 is TGTGCCAGCTCACCACCGGGACTACCTGGCCGCGAGCAGTACTTC.

Written as DNA, the CDR3 is TGTGCCAGCGGGTCAGGGGAAGACGTTAACTATGGCTACACCTTC. Residues: CASGSGEDVNYGYTF. This chain uses TRBV28 with TRBJ1-2; the D gene is possibly TRBD1 (6 bases). Trimming took off 8 bases at V and 1 base at J, with 17 bases between the two ends. This CDR3 has 15 residues. Germline CDR1 MDHEN, CDR2 SYDVKM.

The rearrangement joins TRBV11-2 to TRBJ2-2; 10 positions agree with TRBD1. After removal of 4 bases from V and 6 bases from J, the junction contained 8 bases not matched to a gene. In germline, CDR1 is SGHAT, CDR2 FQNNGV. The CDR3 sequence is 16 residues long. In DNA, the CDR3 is TGTGCCAGCAGCTCACACCCGGGACAGGGGCCCGGGGAGCTGTTTTTT. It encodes CASSSHPGQGPGELFF.

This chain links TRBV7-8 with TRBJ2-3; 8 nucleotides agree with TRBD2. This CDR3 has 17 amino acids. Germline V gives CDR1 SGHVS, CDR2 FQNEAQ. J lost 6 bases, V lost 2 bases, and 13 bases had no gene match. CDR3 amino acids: CASSLLPERGWGDTQYF. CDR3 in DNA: TGTGCCAGCAGCTTATTGCCCGAGCGGGGGTGGGGGGATACGCAGTATTTT.

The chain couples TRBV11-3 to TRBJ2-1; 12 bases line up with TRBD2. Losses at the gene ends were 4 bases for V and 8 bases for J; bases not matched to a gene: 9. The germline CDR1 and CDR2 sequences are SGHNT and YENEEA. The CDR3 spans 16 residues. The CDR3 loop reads CASSSVTSGSWDEQFF. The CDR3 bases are TGTGCCAGCAGCTCCGTGACTAGCGGGAGCTGGGATGAGCAGTTCTTC.

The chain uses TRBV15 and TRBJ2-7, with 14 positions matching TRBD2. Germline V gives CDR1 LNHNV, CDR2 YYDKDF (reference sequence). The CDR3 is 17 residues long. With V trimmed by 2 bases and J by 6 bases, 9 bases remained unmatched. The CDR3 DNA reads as TGTGCCACCAGCAGACATAGGACTAGCGGGAGGTCGGCCGAGCAGTACTTC. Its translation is CATSRHRTSGRSAEQYF.

The CDR3 nucleotides are TGTGCCAGCAGTGAGGAGCGTCAGAGGGGGGGTGAGCAGTTCTTC. Its translation is CASSEERQRGGEQFF. This chain links TRBV25-1 with TRBJ2-1; maybe TRBD2 (7 bases). CDR3 length: 15 residues. V lost 3 bases and J lost 9, with 18 bases in between. Per the germline V gene, CDR1 is MGHDK and CDR2 is SYGVNS.

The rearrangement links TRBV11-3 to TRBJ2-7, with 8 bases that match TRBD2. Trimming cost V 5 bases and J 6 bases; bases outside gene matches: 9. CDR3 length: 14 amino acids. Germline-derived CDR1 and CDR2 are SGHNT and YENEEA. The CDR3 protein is CASSPVAGSAEQYF. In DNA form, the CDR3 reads TGTGCCAGCAGCCCGGTAGCGGGATCGGCCGAGCAGTACTTC.

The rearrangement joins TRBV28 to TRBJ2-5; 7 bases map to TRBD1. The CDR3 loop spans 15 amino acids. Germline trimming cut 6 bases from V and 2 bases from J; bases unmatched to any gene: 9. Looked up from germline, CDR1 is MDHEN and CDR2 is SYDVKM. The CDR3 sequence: CASSELGTDQETQYF. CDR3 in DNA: TGTGCCAGCAGCGAACTCGGGACAGATCAAGAGACCCAGTACTTC.

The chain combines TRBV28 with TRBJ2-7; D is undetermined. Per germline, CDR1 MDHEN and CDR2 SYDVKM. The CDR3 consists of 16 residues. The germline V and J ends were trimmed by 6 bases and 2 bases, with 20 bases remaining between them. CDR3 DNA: TGTGCCAGCAGCCCTACCATCTCGGGTGGTCCCTACGAGCAGTACTTC. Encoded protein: CASSPTISGGPYEQYF.

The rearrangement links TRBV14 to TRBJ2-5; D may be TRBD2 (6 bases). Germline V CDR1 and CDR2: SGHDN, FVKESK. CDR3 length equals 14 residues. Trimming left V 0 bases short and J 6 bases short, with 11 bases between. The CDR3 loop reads CASSQERRGKTQYF. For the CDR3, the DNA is TGTGCCAGCAGCCAAGAGCGGAGGGGAAAGACCCAGTACTTC. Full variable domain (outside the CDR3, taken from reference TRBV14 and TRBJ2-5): EAGVTQFPSHSVIEKGQTVTLRCDPISGHDNLYWYRRVMGKEIKFLLHFVKESKQDESGMPNNRFLAERTGGTYSTLKVQPAELEDSGVYFCASSQERRGKTQYFGPGTRLLVL.

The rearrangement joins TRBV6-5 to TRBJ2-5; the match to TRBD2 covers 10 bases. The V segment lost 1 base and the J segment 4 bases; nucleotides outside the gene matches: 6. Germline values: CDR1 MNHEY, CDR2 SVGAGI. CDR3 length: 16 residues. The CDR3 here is CASSYFLLAGVETQYF. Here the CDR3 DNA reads TGTGCCAGCAGTTACTTTCTGCTAGCGGGAGTAGAGACCCAGTACTTC.

CDR3 sequence reads: CATSRDPTVSNQPQHF. CDR3 sequence (DNA): TGTGCCACCAGCAGAGATCCCACAGTTAGCAATCAGCCCCAGCATTTT. This rearrangement joins TRBV15 to TRBJ1-5; D gene ambiguous. Trimming cost V 0 bases and J 0 bases, with 9 bases left between them. Germline values: CDR1 LNHNV, CDR2 YYDKDF (reference sequence). This CDR3 is 16 amino acids long.

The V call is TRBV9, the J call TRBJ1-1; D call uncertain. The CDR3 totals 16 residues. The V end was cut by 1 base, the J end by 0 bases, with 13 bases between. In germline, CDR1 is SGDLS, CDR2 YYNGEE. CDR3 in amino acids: CASSVNESRLNTEAFF. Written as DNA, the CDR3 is TGTGCCAGCAGCGTAAATGAGAGCCGTTTGAACACTGAAGCTTTCTTT.

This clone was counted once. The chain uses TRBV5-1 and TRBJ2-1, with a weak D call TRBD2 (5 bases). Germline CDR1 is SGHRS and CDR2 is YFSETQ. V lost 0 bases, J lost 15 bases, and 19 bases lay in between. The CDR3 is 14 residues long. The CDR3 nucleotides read TGCGCCAGCAGCTTGGGTGGCGACGGACCGGGGAGGTTCTTC. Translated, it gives CASSLGGDGPGRFF.

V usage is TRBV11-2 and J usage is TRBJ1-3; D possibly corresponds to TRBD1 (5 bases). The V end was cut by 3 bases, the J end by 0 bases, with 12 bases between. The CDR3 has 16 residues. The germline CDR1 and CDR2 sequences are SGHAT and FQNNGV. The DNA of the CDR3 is TGTGCCAGCAGCTTCGGGAGGGGAACCTCTGGAAACACCATATATTTT. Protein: CASSFGRGTSGNTIYF.

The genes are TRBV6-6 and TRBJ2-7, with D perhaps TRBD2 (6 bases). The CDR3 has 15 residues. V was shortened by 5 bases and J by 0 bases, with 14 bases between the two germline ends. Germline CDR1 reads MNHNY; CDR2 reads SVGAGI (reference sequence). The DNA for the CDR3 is TGTGCCAGCAGTGCGGGGCGGGAACCCTCCTACGAGCAGTACTTC. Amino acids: CASSAGREPSYEQYF.

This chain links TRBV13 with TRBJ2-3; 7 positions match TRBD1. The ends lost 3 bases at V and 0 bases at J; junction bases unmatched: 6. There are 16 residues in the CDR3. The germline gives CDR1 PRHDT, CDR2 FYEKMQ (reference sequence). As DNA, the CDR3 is TGTGCCAGCAGCTTGAGGGGGCCAGGGAGCACAGATACGCAGTATTTT. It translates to CASSLRGPGSTDTQYF.